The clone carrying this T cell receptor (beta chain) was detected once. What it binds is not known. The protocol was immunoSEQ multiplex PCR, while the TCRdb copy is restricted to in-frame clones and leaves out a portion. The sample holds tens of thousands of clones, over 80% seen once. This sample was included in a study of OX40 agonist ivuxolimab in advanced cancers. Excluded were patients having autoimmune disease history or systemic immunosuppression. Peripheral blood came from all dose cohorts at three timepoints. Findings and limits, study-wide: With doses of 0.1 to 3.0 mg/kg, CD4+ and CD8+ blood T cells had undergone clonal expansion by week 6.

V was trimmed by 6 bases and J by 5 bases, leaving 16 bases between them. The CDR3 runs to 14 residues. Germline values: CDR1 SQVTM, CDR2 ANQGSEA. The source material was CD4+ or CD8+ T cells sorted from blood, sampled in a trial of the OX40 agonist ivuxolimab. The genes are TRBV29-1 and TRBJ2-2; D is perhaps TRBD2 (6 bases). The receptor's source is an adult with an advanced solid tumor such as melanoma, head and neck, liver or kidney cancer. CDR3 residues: CSVAPGSFTGELFF. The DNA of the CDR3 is TGCAGCGTAGCCCCCGGGAGCTTTACCGGGGAGCTGTTTTTT.